This TCR beta chain derives from a study of human thymus T cells. Only in-frame clones appear in the TCRdb table, and some are missing; sequencing was by immunoSEQ multiplex PCR. Here the sample spans roughly 130,000 clones, around 94% being singletons. A note on this clone: Its specificity is unknown.

Points from the study as a whole: Both thymic and peripheral blood repertoires showed apparently biased V and J usage. Related studies noted strongly shared thymic repertoires across unrelated people.

Corrective cardiac operations yielded the resected thymus tissue. The sample was thymus tissue. This clonotype originated in a boy younger than two with a congenital heart defect but otherwise immunologically healthy.

CDR3: CASTPGRKNTEAFF. The CDR3 DNA follows: TGTGCCAGCACCCCCGGACGGAAGAACACTGAAGCTTTCTTT. The chain combines TRBV2 with TRBJ1-1; D ambiguous. V lost 7 bases, J lost 1 base, and 13 bases lay in between. Germline V gives CDR1 SNHLY, CDR2 FYNNEI. The CDR3 has 14 amino acids. Drawing the rest from reference TRBV2 and TRBJ1-1, the complete variable domain is EPEVTQTPSHQVTQMGQEVILRCVPISNHLYFYWYRQILGQKVEFLVSFYNNEISEKSEIFDDQFSVERPDGSNFTLKIRSTKLEDSAMYFCASTPGRKNTEAFFGQGTRLTVV.